One and the same sample provided the 25 T cell receptor beta chains below, sequenced in a study of blood T cell repertoires in COVID-19. Generated by immunoSEQ multiplex PCR, the TCRdb table keeps only in-frame clones and is missing some. The profile shows about 64,000 clones, 70% to 90% of them singletons. Input material: PBMCs or T cells enriched from blood (not recorded which). These receptors were taken from a woman aged 40-49 years who had recovered from COVID-19.

The chain carries TRBV4-1 and TRBJ1-2; 7 positions match TRBD1. The CDR3 runs to 14 residues. CDR1 MGHRA and CDR2 YSYEKL come from the germline V gene. V lost 0 bases to trimming and J lost 5 bases; unmatched junction nucleotides: 3. The CDR3 nucleotides read TGCGCCAGCAGCCAAGAGCAGGGGGATTATGGCTACACCTTC. Protein product: CASSQEQGDYGYTF.

The chain combines TRBV6-5 with TRBJ1-2; D is unclear. This CDR3 is 16 amino acids long. Per the germline V gene, CDR1 is MNHEY and CDR2 is SVGAGI. The V gene lost 3 bases and the J gene lost 8 bases, with 22 bases spanning the gap. The CDR3 DNA reads as TGTGCCAGCAGTTATTCCACAGTCGGAGGTCTCGGGGGCTACACCTTC. Protein sequence: CASSYSTVGGLGGYTF.

This clone came up once. The V gene is TRBV5-1, the J gene TRBJ2-3; no definite D call. Germline CDR1 is SGHRS and CDR2 is YFSETQ. Trimming pared 3 bases from V and 2 bases from J, leaving 4 bases between. This CDR3 region has 12 residues. CDR3 region: CASSSLTDTQYF. The CDR3 DNA reads TGCGCCAGCAGCTCCCTCACAGATACGCAGTATTTT.

V gene TRBV15 combines with J gene TRBJ1-5; 10 bases agree with TRBD1. There are 16 residues in the CDR3. The germline V gene has CDR1 LNHNV and CDR2 YYDKDF (reference sequence). V shed 4 bases and J 5 bases; nucleotides not matched to a gene: 8. The CDR3 sequence is CATSNRDRGWYQPQHF. The CDR3 DNA reads as TGTGCCACCAGCAACCGGGACAGGGGATGGTATCAGCCCCAGCATTTT.

The chain couples TRBV6-4 to TRBJ2-1, with 8 bases matching TRBD1. The CDR3 is 16 residues long. Germline V gene sequence: CDR1 MRHNA, CDR2 SNTAGT. J was trimmed by 3 bases and V by 4 bases; bases with no gene match: 8. Written as DNA, the CDR3 is TGTGCCAGCAGTGCGGAGGGACAGGAGTACTACAATGAGCAGTTCTTC. Its translation: CASSAEGQEYYNEQFF.

This clone has more than one count but fewer than ten. V gene TRBV7-9 combines with J gene TRBJ1-1; TRBD1 might be the D (6 bases). The CDR3 consists of 15 residues. Trimming left V 4 bases short and J 3 bases short, with 15 bases between. In germline, CDR1 is SEHNR, CDR2 FQNEAQ (reference sequence). As DNA, the CDR3 is TGTGCCAGCAGCTCACCCAGGGGCCTGGACACTGAAGCTTTCTTT. Protein: CASSSPRGLDTEAFF.

This clone was seen just once. The V gene is TRBV7-2, the J gene TRBJ2-2, with 7 bases fitting TRBD2. Unmatched junction bases numbered 4, after V lost 3 bases and J lost 3 bases. Germline-derived CDR1 and CDR2 are SGHTA and FQGNSA. CDR3 length: 15 amino acids. The CDR3 spells CASSFGGEYTGELFF. The CDR3 DNA is TGTGCCAGCAGCTTTGGGGGGGAATACACCGGGGAGCTGTTTTTT.

The rearrangement uses TRBV7-6 and TRBJ2-7; D possibly corresponds to TRBD1 (5 bases). The length of the CDR3 is 15 residues. Germline V gene sequence: CDR1 SGHVS, CDR2 FNYEAQ. With 1 base removed from V and 6 bases from J, the gap between germline ends came to 16 bases. The CDR3 loop is CASSLDLQGSGEQYF. The DNA of the CDR3 is TGTGCCAGCAGCTTAGATCTTCAGGGTTCGGGCGAGCAGTACTTC. The full variable domain, completed using reference TRBV7-6 and TRBJ2-7, is GAGVSQSPRYKVTKRGQDVALRCDPISGHVSLYWYRQALGQGPEFLTYFNYEAQQDKSGLPNDRFSAERPEGSISTLTIQRTEQRDSAMYRCASSLDLQGSGEQYFGPGTRLTVT.

The V gene is TRBV10-3, the J gene TRBJ1-2, with a tentative D call TRBD1 (6 bases). This CDR3 has 16 amino acids. CDR1 and CDR2 (germline): ENHRY, SYGVKD. Trimming took 0 bases from V and 4 from J, leaving 15 bases between them. DNA of the CDR3: TGTGCCATCAGTGAGTCGGGGAACAGGGAGAGCTATGGCTACACCTTC. Translating gives CAISESGNRESYGYTF.

The chain combines TRBV14 with TRBJ2-5; no reliable D call. Between the trimmed V and J ends, which lost 4 bases and 0 bases, there was a span of 9 bases. In germline, CDR1 is SGHDN, CDR2 FVKESK. The CDR3 runs 14 residues. CDR3 residues: CASSRAPNQETQYF. DNA for the CDR3: TGTGCCAGCAGCCGGGCCCCCAACCAAGAGACCCAGTACTTC.

The chain joins TRBV10-3 to TRBJ2-7, with 7 nucleotides matching TRBD2. Germline CDR1 and CDR2: ENHRY and SYGVKD. V gave up 2 bases and J gave up 2 bases; unmatched junction bases: 3. The CDR3 consists of 14 residues. CDR3 DNA sequence: TGTGCCATCAGTGAGCTGGCGGGAGCCTACGAGCAGTACTTC. Translated, it gives CAISELAGAYEQYF.

This clone turned up a few times. The rearrangement joins TRBV7-8 to TRBJ2-2; 8 positions match TRBD1. This CDR3 contains 15 residues. V was clipped by 3 bases and J by 3 bases; unmatched bases: 3. In germline, CDR1 is SGHVS, CDR2 FQNEAQ. This chain's CDR3 is CASSFQGADTGELFF. CDR3 sequence (DNA): TGTGCCAGCAGCTTCCAGGGGGCCGACACCGGGGAGCTGTTTTTT.

The rearrangement links TRBV4-1 to TRBJ2-3; a possible D gene is TRBD1 (6 bases). The CDR3 runs 14 residues. Per germline, CDR1 MGHRA and CDR2 YSYEKL. V was cut by 4 bases and J by 2 bases, with 10 bases left in between. The CDR3 reads CASSPWTDTDTQYF. The CDR3 coding sequence is TGCGCCAGCAGCCCATGGACAGACACAGATACGCAGTATTTT.

The rearrangement uses TRBV19 and TRBJ2-3, with 11 bases that match TRBD2. Germline V gene data show CDR1 as LNHDA and CDR2 as SQIVND (reference sequence). The CDR3 has 14 amino acids. The junction had 9 bases not matched to a gene; V was cut back by 8 bases and J by 8 bases. For the CDR3, the DNA is TGTGCCAGTCAGATTAGCGGGGGGGCAAGTACGCAGTATTTT. This translates into CASQISGGASTQYF. Drawing the rest from reference TRBV19 and TRBJ2-3, the complete variable domain is DGGITQSPKYLFRKEGQNVTLSCEQNLNHDAMYWYRQDPGQGLRLIYYSQIVNDFQKGDIAEGYSVSREKKESFPLTVTSAQKNPTAFYLCASQISGGASTQYFGPGTRLTVL.

The gene calls are TRBV5-1 and TRBJ2-5, with TRBD2 matching 11 bases. The trim removed 0 bases at V and 4 bases at J, leaving 5 bases unmatched. CDR1 is SGHRS and CDR2 is YFSETQ in the germline V gene. The CDR3 has 16 amino acids. The CDR3 loop reads CASSLAPSGGTETQYF. CDR3 sequence (DNA): TGCGCCAGCAGCTTGGCCCCTAGCGGGGGGACAGAGACCCAGTACTTC.

J is TRBJ2-1 and V is TRBV19; the D gene is possibly TRBD1 (5 bases). This CDR3 is built from 15 residues. Trimming took off 4 bases at V and 0 bases at J, with 10 bases between the two ends. Germline-derived CDR1 and CDR2 are LNHDA and SQIVND (reference sequence). The CDR3 sequence: CASSTTANSYNEQFF. CDR3 sequence (DNA): TGTGCCAGTAGTACGACAGCGAACTCCTACAATGAGCAGTTCTTC.

CDR3 nucleotides: TGTGCCAGCAGTTTAACCCCGACAGGGATTACCTCTGGGGCCAACGTCCTGACTTTC. Amino acids: CASSLTPTGITSGANVLTF. This sequence joins TRBV27 and TRBJ2-6; 7 bases map to TRBD1. CDR3 length equals 19 residues. V trimming: 2 bases; J trimming: 0 bases; junction bases outside the gene matches: 10. Germline assignment: CDR1 MNHEY and CDR2 SMNVEV (reference sequence).

J is TRBJ1-4 and V is TRBV6-5; no clear D. CDR1 MNHEY and CDR2 SVGAGI come from the germline V gene. The CDR3 has 13 residues. V gave up 6 bases and J gave up 5 bases, with 10 bases separating them. CDR3 loop: CASRSLMNEKLFF. In DNA, the CDR3 is TGTGCCAGCAGATCACTTATGAATGAAAAACTGTTTTTT.

The chain couples TRBV27 to TRBJ1-5, with D maybe TRBD1 (6 bases). Looked up from germline, CDR1 is MNHEY and CDR2 is SMNVEV (reference sequence). This CDR3 is 12 amino acids long. The V gene lost 4 bases and the J gene lost 7 bases, with 8 bases spanning the gap. The CDR3 DNA reads TGTGCCAGCAGTTCACAGGGACAGCCCCAGCATTTT. It codes for CASSSQGQPQHF.

The chain uses TRBV25-1 and TRBJ1-6; D ambiguous. The CDR3 is 14 residues long. The V gene lost 5 bases and the J gene lost 5 bases, with 10 bases spanning the gap. Germline V gene sequence: CDR1 MGHDK, CDR2 SYGVNS. The CDR3 is CASSLSGNNSPLHF. The DNA for the CDR3 is TGTGCCAGCAGTTTGAGCGGGAATAATTCACCCCTCCACTTT.

The chain links TRBV24-1 to TRBJ2-7; 8 nucleotides match TRBD1. Germline CDR1 and CDR2: KGHDR and SFDVKD. Trimming took 3 bases from V and 4 from J; bases not matched to a gene: 4. This CDR3 contains 14 residues. CDR3 coding DNA: TGTGCCACCAGTGATGGGACAGGCTTTTACGAGCAGTACTTC. This codes for CATSDGTGFYEQYF.

The sample holds one count of this clone. The chain is built from TRBV11-3 and TRBJ1-2; TRBD1 might be the D (5 bases). CDR1 SGHNT and CDR2 YENEEA come from the germline V gene. The V end was cut by 1 base, the J end by 2 bases, with 5 bases between. The CDR3 consists of 13 residues. The DNA of the CDR3 is TGTGCCAGCAGCTTAGGGACAAACTATGGCTACACCTTC. Translation gives CASSLGTNYGYTF.

The rearrangement uses TRBV7-8 and TRBJ1-5; D might be TRBD1 (5 bases). CDR1 and CDR2 from the germline V gene are SGHVS and FQNEAQ. CDR3 length equals 16 residues. V dropped 5 bases and J dropped 2 bases, with 16 bases sitting between them. The CDR3 nucleotides read TGTGCCAGCAGCGCGGGGGGAAGGGGAGGCAATCAGCCCCAGCATTTT. This gives the protein CASSAGGRGGNQPQHF. The full variable domain, rest sourced from reference TRBV7-8 and TRBJ1-5, is GAGVSQSPRYKVAKRGQDVALRCDPISGHVSLFWYQQALGQGPEFLTYFQNEAQLDKSGLPSDRFFAERPEGSVSTLKIQRTQQEDSAVYLCASSAGGRGGNQPQHFGDGTRLSIL.

The chain joins TRBV2 to TRBJ2-3; tentative D call: TRBD1 (5 bases). The CDR3 is made up of 16 amino acids. The germline gives CDR1 SNHLY, CDR2 FYNNEI. The germline V and J ends were trimmed by 6 bases and 1 base, with 17 bases remaining between them. CDR3 sequence reads: CASRVLTVMGTDTQYF. CDR3 coding DNA: TGTGCCAGCAGGGTCCTGACAGTCATGGGCACAGATACGCAGTATTTT.

The V gene is TRBV2, the J gene TRBJ2-5; D gene unclear. The germline CDR1 and CDR2 sequences are SNHLY and FYNNEI. Trimming took off 4 bases at V and 1 base at J, with 7 bases between the two ends. CDR3 size: 13 residues. CDR3 residues: CASSADIQETQYF. The CDR3 DNA follows: TGTGCCAGCAGTGCCGACATCCAAGAGACCCAGTACTTC.